The present T cell receptor (beta chain) was sequenced within a study of response to subunit inactivated influenza vaccine. TCRdb redid the calling of the RT-PCR reads with MiXCR, one entry per CDR3 protein. Here the sample spans about 830,000 distinct CDR3 sequences, approximately 17% being singletons. This clonotype was seen repeatedly, ten times or more. The antigen is undetermined. V lost 5 bases and J lost 3; bases outside the gene matches: 12. The CDR3 sequence is 16 residues long. Germline V gives CDR1 MNHEY, CDR2 SMNVEV (reference sequence). Regarding the study as a whole: Authors proposed each seasonal influenza vaccination draws in few new T cells.

The rearrangement joins TRBV27 to TRBJ2-7, with TRBD1 identical over 8 bases. The sample here was PBMCs from blood, taken roughly 5 days after vaccination. This clonotype was sampled from a man aged 50 or older who received an inactivated influenza vaccine. In DNA, the CDR3 is TGTGCCAGCAGTCCCAGGGGGCGACGGGGTTACTACGAGCAGTACTTC. Its translation is CASSPRGRRGYYEQYF.